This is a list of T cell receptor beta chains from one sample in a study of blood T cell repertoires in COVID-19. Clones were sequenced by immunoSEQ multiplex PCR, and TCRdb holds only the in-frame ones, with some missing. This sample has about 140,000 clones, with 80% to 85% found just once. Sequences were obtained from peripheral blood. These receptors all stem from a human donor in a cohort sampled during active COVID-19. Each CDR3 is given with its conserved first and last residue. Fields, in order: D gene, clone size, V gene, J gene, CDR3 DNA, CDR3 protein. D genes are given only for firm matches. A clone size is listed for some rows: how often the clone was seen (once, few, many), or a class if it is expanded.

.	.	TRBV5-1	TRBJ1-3	TGCGCCAGCACCGCGGCGGGGAGCTCTGGAAACACCATATATTTT	CASTAAGSSGNTIYF
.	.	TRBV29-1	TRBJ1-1	TGCAGCGTTTATCGCAGGCTGAACACTGAAGCTTTCTTT	CSVYRRLNTEAFF
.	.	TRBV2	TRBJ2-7	TGTGCCAGCAGTGTAGCGGTGAGCTTGAACTTC	CASSVAVSLNF
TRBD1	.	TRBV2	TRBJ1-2	TGTGCCAGCAGCGGGGACAGGGGTTCTAACTATGGCTACACCTTC	CASSGDRGSNYGYTF
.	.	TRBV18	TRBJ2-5	TGTGCCAGCTCACCTTTTCGACAGGCAAATCGGGAAAAGGGAGAGACCCAGTACTTC	CASSPFRQANREKGETQYF
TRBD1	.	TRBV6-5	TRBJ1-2	TGTGCCAGCAGTCCGCAGGGGGTTTACTCGGGCTACACCTTC	CASSPQGVYSGYTF
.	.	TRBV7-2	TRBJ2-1	TGTGCCAGCAGCTCGGGACTGTACAATGAGCAGTTCTTC	CASSSGLYNEQFF
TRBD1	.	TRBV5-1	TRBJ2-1	TGCGCCAGCAGCTGGGGACAGGGATCCTACAATGAGCAGTTCTTC	CASSWGQGSYNEQFF
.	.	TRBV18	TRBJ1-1	TGTGCCAGCTGGCTAATCCAGGGGAAAGGAGCTTTCTTT	CASWLIQGKGAFF
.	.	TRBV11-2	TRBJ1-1	TGTGCCAGCAGCTTAGTCAGCCAGGGCTTGACTGAAGCTTTCTTT	CASSLVSQGLTEAFF
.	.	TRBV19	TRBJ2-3	TGTGCCAGTAGTATAGAACAGTTCACAGATACGCAGTATTTT	CASSIEQFTDTQYF
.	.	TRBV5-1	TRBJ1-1	TGCGCCAGCAGCTTATTGTTCGGGGGGCCGAACACTGAAGCTTTCTTT	CASSLLFGGPNTEAFF
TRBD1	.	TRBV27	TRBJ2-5	TGTGCCAGCAAATACTCAGGGACAGGGGGTCATCAAGAGACCCAGTACTTC	CASKYSGTGGHQETQYF
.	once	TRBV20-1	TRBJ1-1	TGCAGTGCCTCAGACAGGGAAGCTTTCTTT	CSASDREAFF
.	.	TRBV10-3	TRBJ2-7	TGTGCCATCAGTGAGGGAGGGGCTATGAGCTCCTACGAGCAGTACTTC	CAISEGGAMSSYEQYF
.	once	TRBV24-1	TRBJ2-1	TGTGCCACCAGTGATCTAGCCCCGAGCTCCTACAATGAGCAGTTCTTC	CATSDLAPSSYNEQFF
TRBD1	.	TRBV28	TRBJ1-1	TGTGCCAGCAGTTTGTCGACAGGGGGTGGAGCTTTCTTT	CASSLSTGGGAFF
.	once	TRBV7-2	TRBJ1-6	TGTGCCAGCAGCTCGGGACTAAATTCACCCCTCCACTTT	CASSSGLNSPLHF
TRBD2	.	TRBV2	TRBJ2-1	TGTGCCAGCGCCCGAGGGGCGGGGGGAAGTTACAATGAGCAGTTCTTC	CASARGAGGSYNEQFF
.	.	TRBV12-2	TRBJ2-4	TGTGCAAGTCGCTTAAAGCGGGGAACAGGTAACATTCAGTACTTC	CASRLKRGTGNIQYF
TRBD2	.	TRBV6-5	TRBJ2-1	TGTGCCAGCAAAAGGACTAGCGGGGAATCCCGAGAGCAGTTCTTC	CASKRTSGESREQFF
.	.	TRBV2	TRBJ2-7	TGTGCCAGCAGTGAAACTAACAGGGTCTCAGGAGAGCAGTACTTC	CASSETNRVSGEQYF
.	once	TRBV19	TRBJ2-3	TGTGCCGTAGAGGCCGGTAGCACAGATACGCAGTATTTT	CAVEAGSTDTQYF
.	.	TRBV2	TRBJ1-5	TGTGCCAGCAGTGAATTAGCGGCAGCTAGCAATCAGCCCCAGCATTTT	CASSELAAASNQPQHF
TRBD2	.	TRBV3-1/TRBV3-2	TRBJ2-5	TGTGCCAGCAGCCCGACCCCTCTAGCGGCGCCCCAAGAGACCCAGTACTTC	CASSPTPLAAPQETQYF
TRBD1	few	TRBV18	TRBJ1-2	TGTGCCAGCTCACCAGGGACAGAACGGCGGTTC	CASSPGTERRF
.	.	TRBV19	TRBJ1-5	TGTGCCAGTAGTATGACGACTAATAACCATCAGCCCCAGCATTTT	CASSMTTNNHQPQHF
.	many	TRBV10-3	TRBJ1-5	TGTGCCATCGGCAACGGACAAGGACAGCCCCAGCATTTT	CAIGNGQGQPQHF
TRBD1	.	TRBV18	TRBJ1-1	TGTGCCAGCTCACTGGGACAGATGAACACTGAAGCTTTCTTT	CASSLGQMNTEAFF
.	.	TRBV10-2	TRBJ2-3	TGCGCCAGCAGTCCTTCGGATACGCAGTATTTT	CASSPSDTQYF
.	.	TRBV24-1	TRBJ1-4	TGTGCCACCAGTGACCCAGGGGCTGGTAACGAAAAACTGTTTTTT	CATSDPGAGNEKLFF
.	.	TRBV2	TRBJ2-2	TGTGCCAGCAGTGAAAATGCCTTAGTCACCGGGGAGCTGTTTTTT	CASSENALVTGELFF
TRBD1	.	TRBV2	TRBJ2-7	TGTGCCAGCAGGGCCGACAGGGAATCCTTCTACGAGCAGTACTTC	CASRADRESFYEQYF
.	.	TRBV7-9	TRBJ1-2	TGTGCCAGCAGCGGGCGGACAGACTATGGCTACACCTTC	CASSGRTDYGYTF
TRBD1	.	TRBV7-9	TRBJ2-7	TGTGCCAGCAGCGTCGGACAGGCGTACTCCTACGAGCAGTACTTC	CASSVGQAYSYEQYF
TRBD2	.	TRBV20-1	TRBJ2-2	TGCAGTGCTAGTTCGCTAGCGGGGGTCCCAGGCGGGGAGCTGTTTTTT	CSASSLAGVPGGELFF
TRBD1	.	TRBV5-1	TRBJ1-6	TGCGCCAGCAGGCGACAGGGAAATTCACCCCTCCACTTT	CASRRQGNSPLHF
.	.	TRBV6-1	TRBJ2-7	TGTGCCAGCAGTGAGGATAGGGGCCGGTACGAGCAGTACTTC	CASSEDRGRYEQYF
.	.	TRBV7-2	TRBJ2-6	TGTGCCAGCAGCCCATCAGGTATCTCTGGGGCCAACGTCCTGACTTTC	CASSPSGISGANVLTF
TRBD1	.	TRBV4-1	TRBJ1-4	TGCGCCAGCAGCCAAGGTCACAGGGGACTTTATGAAAAACTGTTTTTT	CASSQGHRGLYEKLFF
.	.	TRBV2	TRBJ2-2	TGTGCCAGCATACTAGTTTCCCCGAACACCGGGGAGCTGTTTTTT	CASILVSPNTGELFF
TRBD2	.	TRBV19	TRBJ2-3	TGTGCCAGTAGTATCCTAGCGGGCCAAACAGATACGCAGTATTTT	CASSILAGQTDTQYF
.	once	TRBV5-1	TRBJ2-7	TGCGCCAGCAGCTTGCGGTCGCTAGGGGGTCTTTCCTACGAGCAGTACTTC	CASSLRSLGGLSYEQYF
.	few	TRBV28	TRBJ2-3	TGTGCCAGCAGACCCGGGTCTACAAGCACAGATACGCAGTATTTT	CASRPGSTSTDTQYF
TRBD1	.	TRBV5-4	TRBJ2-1	TGTGCCAGCAGCTTGGACTCGGACAGGGGTTACAATGAGCAGTTCTTC	CASSLDSDRGYNEQFF
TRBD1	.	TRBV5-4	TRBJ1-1	TGTGCCAGCAGCGACAGGGTTGGAACTGAAGCTTTCTTT	CASSDRVGTEAFF
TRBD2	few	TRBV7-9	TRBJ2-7	TGTGCCAGCAGCCCCCGTGGGGGGGAATTCTCCTACGAGCAGTACTTC	CASSPRGGEFSYEQYF
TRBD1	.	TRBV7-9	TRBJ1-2	TGTGCCAGCAGCTTAGTAGGGGCAGGGGGTGGCTACACCTTC	CASSLVGAGGGYTF
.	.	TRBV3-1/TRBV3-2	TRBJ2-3	TGTGCCAGCAGCCCACGACTGGGCGGGGGCACAGATACGCAGTATTTT	CASSPRLGGGTDTQYF
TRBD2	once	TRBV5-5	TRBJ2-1	TGTGCCAGCAGCCCTAGCGGGGGTGGGAATGAGCAGTTCTTC	CASSPSGGGNEQFF
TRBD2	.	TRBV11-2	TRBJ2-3	TGTGCCAGCAGCCACGGTGGGGGGGGCACAGATACGCAGTATTTT	CASSHGGGGTDTQYF
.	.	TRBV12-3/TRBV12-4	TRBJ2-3	TGTGCCAGCACCCTCCTGGCCAGGGATACGCAGTATTTT	CASTLLARDTQYF